This is a list of T cell receptor beta chains from one sample in a study of T cells expressing NK-cell markers. TCRdb re-called the 5' RACE reads and shows each CDR3 protein once, DNA omitted. The sample has approximately 150,000 distinct CDR3 sequences; the top ten hold more than 10%. The sequenced sample was blood T cells: a sorted CD56 or NKG2C T cell subset, CD4+ or CD8+ T cells, or bulk PBMC T cells (not recorded which). These receptors all come from a man aged 18 to 30 in good health. The CDR3 runs from the conserved cysteine through the conserved F or W.

J,V,CDR3
TRBJ2-1,TRBV20-1,CSASPGGDHEQFF
TRBJ2-7,TRBV7-2,CASSPSASGTYEQYF
TRBJ2-7,TRBV20-1,CSASEGSGGPYEQYF
TRBJ2-4,TRBV5-1,CASSLTVAKNIQYF
TRBJ2-1,TRBV7-6,CASSFTLGARHEQFF
TRBJ1-5,TRBV7-6,CASSLEQFQPQHF
TRBJ2-1,TRBV20-1,CSAMGRAPGSNEQFF
TRBJ1-1,TRBV19,CASKPGLTSEAFF
TRBJ2-3,TRBV4-2,CASSQNQREPTDTQYF
TRBJ1-1,TRBV5-1,CASSSVPGQGTEAFF
TRBJ2-1,TRBV24-1,CATSETGGPTYNEQFF
TRBJ2-7,TRBV11-1,CASSLFSLAGATNYEQYF
TRBJ2-3,TRBV4-1,CASSQVGASPDTQYF
TRBJ2-1,TRBV27,CASNSGTSGRREQFF
TRBJ2-1,TRBV29-1,CSVESTDGAYEQFF
TRBJ2-1,TRBV6-1,CASSRLESSYNEQFF
TRBJ1-5,TRBV20-1,CSARESLQGGLWGNQPQHF
TRBJ2-5,TRBV3-1,CASSQDGGQRETQYF
TRBJ2-2,TRBV18,CASSPSGPNTGELFF
TRBJ2-1,TRBV15,CATSRDPRTSGRAVEQFF
TRBJ2-7,TRBV27,CASSLLAGVVEQYF
TRBJ2-1,TRBV4-3,CASSQGEEHNNEQFF